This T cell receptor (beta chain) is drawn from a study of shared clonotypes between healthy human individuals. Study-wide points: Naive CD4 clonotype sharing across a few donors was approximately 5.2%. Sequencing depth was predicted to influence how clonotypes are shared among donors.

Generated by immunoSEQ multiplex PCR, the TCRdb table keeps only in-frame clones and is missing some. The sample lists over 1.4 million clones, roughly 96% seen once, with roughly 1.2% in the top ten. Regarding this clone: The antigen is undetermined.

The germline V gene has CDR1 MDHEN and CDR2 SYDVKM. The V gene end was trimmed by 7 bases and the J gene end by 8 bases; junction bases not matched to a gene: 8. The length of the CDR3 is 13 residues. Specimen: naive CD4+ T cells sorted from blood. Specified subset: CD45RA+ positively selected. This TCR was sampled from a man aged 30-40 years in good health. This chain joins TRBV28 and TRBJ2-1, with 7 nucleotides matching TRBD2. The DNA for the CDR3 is TGTGCCAGCACAGGAGGCGGGAGCTATGAGCAGTTCTTC. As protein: CASTGGGSYEQFF.